The clone carrying this T cell receptor (beta chain) was seen once. Its antigen remains unknown. Germline V gene data show CDR1 as KGHDR and CDR2 as SFDVKD. V was clipped by 6 bases and J by 6 bases; unmatched bases: 8. The CDR3 runs 15 residues. Repertoires were generated with immunoSEQ multiplex PCR, while TCRdb's copy carries only in-frame clones and drops some. This table has some 320,000 clones, more than 70% appearing once. This record belongs to a study of Ad26.COV2.S vaccination and SARS-CoV-2 variants. Overall study context: The COV1001 Ad26.COV2.S trial arm included the donor. Broader study findings: Vaccine recipients surpassed placebo recipients in spike-specific TCR breadth. Marked by substantial breadth, spike-specific CD8+ and CD4+ T cell responses were reportedly seen after vaccination.

Indicated treatment: over 15 received Ad26.COV2.S at low or high dose, single or two shots; five or six received placebo; per-sample allocation not given. At day 63 after the first vaccine or placebo injection, samples were drawn. This material consisted of peripheral blood, taken in a trial of Ad26.COV2.S vaccine versus placebo. The chain combines TRBV24-1 with TRBJ2-2; 8 bases align to TRBD1. This clonotype originated in a person between 18 and 65 years old who received the Ad26.COV2.S COVID-19 vaccine or a placebo. The CDR3 region has the DNA TGTGCCACCAGTTCACGGACAGGGTACCCCGGGGAGCTGTTTTTT. Amino acids: CATSSRTGYPGELFF.